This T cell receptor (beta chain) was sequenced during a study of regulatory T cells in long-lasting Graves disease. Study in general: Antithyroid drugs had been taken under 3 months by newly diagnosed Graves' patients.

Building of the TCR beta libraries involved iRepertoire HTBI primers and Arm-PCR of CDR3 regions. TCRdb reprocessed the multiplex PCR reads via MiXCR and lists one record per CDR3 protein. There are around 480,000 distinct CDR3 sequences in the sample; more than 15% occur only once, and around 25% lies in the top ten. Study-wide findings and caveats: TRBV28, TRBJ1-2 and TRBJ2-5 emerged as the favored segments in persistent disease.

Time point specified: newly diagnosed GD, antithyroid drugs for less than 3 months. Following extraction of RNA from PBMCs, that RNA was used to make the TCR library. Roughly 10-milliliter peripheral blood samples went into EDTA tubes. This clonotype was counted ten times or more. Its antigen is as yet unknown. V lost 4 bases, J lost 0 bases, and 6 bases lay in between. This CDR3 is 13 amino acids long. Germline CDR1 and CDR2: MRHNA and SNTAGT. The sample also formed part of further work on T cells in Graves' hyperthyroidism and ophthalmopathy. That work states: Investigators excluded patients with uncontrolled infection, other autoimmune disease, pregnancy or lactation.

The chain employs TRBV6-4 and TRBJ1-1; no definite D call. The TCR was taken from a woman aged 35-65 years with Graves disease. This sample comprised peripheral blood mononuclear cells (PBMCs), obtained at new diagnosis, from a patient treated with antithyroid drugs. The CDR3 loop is CASSAQLNTEAFF. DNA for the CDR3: TGTGCCAGCAGTGCCCAGCTGAACACTGAAGCTTTCTTT.